The present T cell receptor (beta chain) was sequenced within a study of control samples from healthy donors and cancer patients. V was clipped by 2 bases and J by 4 bases, with 7 bases between them. The germline V gene has CDR1 SGHKS and CDR2 YYEKEE (reference sequence). The CDR3 consists of 13 residues. TCRdb's copy holds only in-frame clones and misses some; the assay was immunoSEQ multiplex PCR. The sample records around 110,000 clones, 93% being singletons. The chain combines TRBV5-5 with TRBJ1-3; D is undetermined. This receptor was obtained from a young man in good health. Specimen: blood. CDR3 sequence: CASSLRNGNTIYF. CDR3 nucleotide sequence: TGTGCCAGCAGCTTAAGGAACGGAAACACCATATATTTT.